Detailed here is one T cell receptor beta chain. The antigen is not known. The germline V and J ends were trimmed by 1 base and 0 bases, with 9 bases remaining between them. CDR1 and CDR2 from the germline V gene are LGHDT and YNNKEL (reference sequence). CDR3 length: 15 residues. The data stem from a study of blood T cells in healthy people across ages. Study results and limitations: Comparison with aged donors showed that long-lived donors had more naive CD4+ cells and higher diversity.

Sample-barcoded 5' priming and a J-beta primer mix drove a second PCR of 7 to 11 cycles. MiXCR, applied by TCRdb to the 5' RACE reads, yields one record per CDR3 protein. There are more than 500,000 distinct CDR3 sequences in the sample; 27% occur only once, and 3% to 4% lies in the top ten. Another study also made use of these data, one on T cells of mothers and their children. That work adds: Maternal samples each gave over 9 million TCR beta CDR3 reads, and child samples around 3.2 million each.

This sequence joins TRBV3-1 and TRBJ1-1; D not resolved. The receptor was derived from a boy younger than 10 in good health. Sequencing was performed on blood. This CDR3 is CASSQGAGMNTEAFF. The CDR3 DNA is TGTGCCAGCAGCCAAGGAGCCGGGATGAACACTGAAGCTTTCTTT.